This TCR beta chain emerged from a study of shared clonotypes between healthy human individuals. Across the whole study: Three plates were used per donor for CD4 naive, three for CD4 memory, two for CD8 naive and one for CD8 memory. Notes on the study in general: A handful of donors showed sharing of roughly 5% of naive CD4 clonotypes.

Sequencing used immunoSEQ multiplex PCR; TCRdb keeps in-frame clones, though not all of them. Counted here are roughly 2.5 million clones, roughly nine tenths occurring once; the ten biggest clones make up roughly 0.15%. The V gene's germline CDR1 is SNHLY and CDR2 FYNNEI. The V end was cut by 8 bases, the J end by 4 bases, with 13 bases between. The CDR3 spans 13 residues. Points on this clone: Its target is not known.

The sequenced material came from naive CD4+ T cells sorted from blood. Documented subset: CD45RA+ positively selected. This TCR was sampled from a man aged 18 to 30 in good health. The chain couples TRBV2 to TRBJ2-3; tentative D call: TRBD1 (5 bases). CDR3 sequence reads: CASGLQGPDTQYF. The CDR3 region has the DNA TGTGCCAGCGGGTTGCAGGGTCCAGATACGCAGTATTTT.